This TCR beta chain was sequenced in a study of T cells in Graves' hyperthyroidism and ophthalmopathy. Notes on this clonotype: Its antigen is currently unknown.

TCR beta CDR3 regions were amplified from RNA transcripts. During a first-round RT-PCR of the TCR CDR3, the HTBI primer set was used. TCRdb called the multiplex PCR reads again in MiXCR, with one record for every CDR3 protein. This sample has hundreds of thousands of distinct CDR3 sequences; 22% occur once, and the top ten carry about 60%. Study-level results: Patients with ophthalmopathy were separated from those with stable hyperthyroidism by a 13 V-J model. Ophthalmopathy was model-predicted a median roughly 6.2 months pre-onset. Researchers found most expanded thyroid clonotypes above 0.001 in blood as well.

Using about 10 ml of fresh peripheral blood, PBMCs were prepared. Sequenced sample: blood. The receptor's source is a man aged 25-45 years with Graves' ophthalmopathy.

CDR3 in amino acids: CASRQDRSGNTIYF. Here the CDR3 DNA reads TGTGCCAGCAGACAGGACCGCTCTGGAAACACCATATATTTT. The rearrangement joins TRBV6-1 to TRBJ1-3, with TRBD1 as a possible D gene (5 bases). V was clipped by 6 bases and J by 0 bases, with 9 bases between them. CDR1 and CDR2 (germline): MNHNS, SASEGT. This CDR3 region has 14 residues.